The TCR beta chain under discussion was sequenced for a study of T cell repertoires in cytomegalovirus infection. TCRdb reprocessed the reads via MiXCR and lists one record per CDR3 protein. The data show around 450,000 distinct CDR3 sequences, about 11% seen once. The ends lost 7 bases at V and 2 bases at J; junction bases unmatched: 10. The CDR3 has 15 amino acids. Germline V lookup: CDR1 SNHLY, CDR2 FYNNEI. This clonotype was detected a few times. This TCR derives from a human donor in good health (CMV status not recorded). Some clones in this sample may be carry-over from other donors' samples. The chain couples TRBV2 to TRBJ1-1, with TRBD1 identical over 7 bases. Sequencing was done on a sample of PBMCs. CDR3 coding DNA: TGTGCCAGCACCCCGTCGGGGACAGCCAACACTGAAGCTTTCTTT. Its protein is CASTPSGTANTEAFF.